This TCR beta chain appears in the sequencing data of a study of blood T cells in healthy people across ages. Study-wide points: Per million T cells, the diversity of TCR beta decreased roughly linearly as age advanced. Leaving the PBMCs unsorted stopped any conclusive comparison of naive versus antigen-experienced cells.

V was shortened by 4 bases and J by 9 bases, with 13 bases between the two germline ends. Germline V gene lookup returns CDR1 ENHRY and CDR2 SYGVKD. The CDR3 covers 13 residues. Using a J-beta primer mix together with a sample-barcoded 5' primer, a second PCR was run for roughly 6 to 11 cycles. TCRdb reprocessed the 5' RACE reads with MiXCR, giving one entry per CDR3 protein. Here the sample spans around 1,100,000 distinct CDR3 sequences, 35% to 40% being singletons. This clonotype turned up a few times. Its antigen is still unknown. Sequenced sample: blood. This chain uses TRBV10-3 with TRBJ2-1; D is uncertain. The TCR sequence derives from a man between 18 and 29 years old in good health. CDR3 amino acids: CAISAVSYGEQFF. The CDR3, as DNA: TGTGCCATCAGTGCGGTTAGCTATGGTGAGCAGTTCTTC.